These T cell receptor beta chains were read from a single sample in a study of control samples from healthy donors and cancer patients. Generated by immunoSEQ multiplex PCR, the TCRdb table keeps only in-frame clones and is missing some. The sample shows roughly 90,000 clones, around 82% of them seen only once. The sample consisted of blood. These receptor sequences come from an older woman in good health. Both conserved end residues are part of each CDR3. A D gene is named only where the DNA matches it firmly. The size field is filled for only some rows; it gives once, few, many or a size class.

j_call: TRBJ2-5
v_call: TRBV2
clone_size: few
d_call: .
cdr3_aa: CARLGKQVGETQYF
cdr3_nt: TGTGCCAGGCTCGGGAAGCAGGTTGGGGAGACCCAGTACTTC

j_call: TRBJ2-3
v_call: TRBV19
clone_size: .
d_call: .
cdr3_aa: CASSQIIGSADTQYF
cdr3_nt: TGTGCCAGTAGTCAGATAATTGGAAGCGCAGATACGCAGTATTTT

j_call: TRBJ2-1
v_call: TRBV6-5
clone_size: .
d_call: TRBD2
cdr3_aa: CASSSSGAFYNEQFF
cdr3_nt: TGTGCCAGCAGTTCAAGCGGGGCCTTCTACAATGAGCAGTTCTTC

j_call: TRBJ2-7
v_call: TRBV27
clone_size: .
d_call: TRBD2
cdr3_aa: CASSLGLAGGELCF
cdr3_nt: TGTGCCAGCAGTTTAGGACTAGCGGGAGGGGAGCTTTGTTTC

j_call: TRBJ2-1
v_call: TRBV19
clone_size: .
d_call: .
cdr3_aa: CASSIWSPAAYNEQFF
cdr3_nt: TGTGCCAGTAGTATATGGAGCCCCGCGGCCTACAATGAGCAGTTCTTC

j_call: TRBJ2-5
v_call: TRBV19
clone_size: .
d_call: TRBD2
cdr3_aa: CASSIRTSGEGRAQYF
cdr3_nt: TGTGCCAGTAGTATCAGGACTAGCGGGGAAGGTAGGGCCCAGTACTTC

j_call: TRBJ2-4
v_call: TRBV7-8
clone_size: .
d_call: TRBD2
cdr3_aa: CASSLGSGGVIKNIQYF
cdr3_nt: TGTGCCAGCAGCTTAGGTAGCGGGGGGGTTATCAAAAACATTCAGTACTTC

j_call: TRBJ2-2
v_call: TRBV7-2
clone_size: .
d_call: .
cdr3_aa: CASSLAQALYGTGELFF
cdr3_nt: TGTGCCAGCAGCTTAGCGCAAGCATTATACGGCACCGGGGAGCTGTTTTTT

j_call: TRBJ2-7
v_call: TRBV6-1
clone_size: once
d_call: TRBD2
cdr3_aa: CASSGPSGFSYEQYF
cdr3_nt: TGTGCCAGCAGTGGTCCTAGCGGATTCTCCTACGAGCAGTACTTC

j_call: TRBJ2-1
v_call: TRBV3-1/TRBV3-2
clone_size: .
d_call: TRBD2
cdr3_aa: CASSSSGGAFYEQFF
cdr3_nt: TGTGCCAGCAGCTCCAGCGGGGGGGCCTTCTATGAGCAGTTCTTC

j_call: TRBJ2-5
v_call: TRBV5-1
clone_size: .
d_call: .
cdr3_aa: CASSLDGGRQETQYF
cdr3_nt: TGCGCCAGCAGCTTGGATGGGGGGAGGCAAGAGACCCAGTACTTC

j_call: TRBJ2-1
v_call: TRBV6-5
clone_size: .
d_call: TRBD1
cdr3_aa: CASSSTGGSYNEQFF
cdr3_nt: TGTGCCAGCAGTTCGACAGGGGGCAGCTACAATGAGCAGTTCTTC

j_call: TRBJ1-5
v_call: TRBV10-2
clone_size: .
d_call: TRBD1
cdr3_aa: CASSEARQGSNQPQHF
cdr3_nt: TGCGCCAGCAGTGAGGCGAGACAGGGAAGCAATCAGCCCCAGCATTTT

j_call: TRBJ1-2
v_call: TRBV28
clone_size: .
d_call: .
cdr3_aa: CASSPPGANNYGYTF
cdr3_nt: TGTGCCAGCAGCCCCCCAGGGGCGAATAACTATGGCTACACCTTC

j_call: TRBJ2-1
v_call: TRBV10-1
clone_size: .
d_call: TRBD2
cdr3_aa: CASSGLAGGPYAYNEQFF
cdr3_nt: TGCGCCAGCAGTGGATTAGCGGGGGGCCCTTACGCCTACAATGAGCAGTTCTTC

j_call: TRBJ2-5
v_call: TRBV3-1/TRBV3-2
clone_size: .
d_call: TRBD2
cdr3_aa: CASSQRLAGGKGETQYF
cdr3_nt: TGTGCCAGCAGCCAAAGACTAGCGGGGGGAAAGGGAGAGACCCAGTACTTC

j_call: TRBJ2-3
v_call: TRBV16
clone_size: .
d_call: .
cdr3_aa: CASSQRVQDTQYF
cdr3_nt: TGTGCCAGCAGCCAACGAGTCCAAGATACGCAGTATTTT

j_call: TRBJ2-7
v_call: TRBV5-1
clone_size: .
d_call: TRBD1
cdr3_aa: CASSSVPPDRDEQYF
cdr3_nt: TGCGCCAGCAGCTCCGTACCACCCGACAGGGACGAGCAGTACTTC

j_call: TRBJ2-3
v_call: TRBV20-1
clone_size: .
d_call: .
cdr3_aa: CSQKKGNTQYF
cdr3_nt: TGCAGTCAGAAAAAGGGGAATACGCAGTATTTT

j_call: TRBJ2-5
v_call: TRBV5-6
clone_size: .
d_call: .
cdr3_aa: CASSLGRQETQYF
cdr3_nt: TGTGCCAGCAGCTTGGGCAGACAAGAGACCCAGTACTTC

j_call: TRBJ2-6
v_call: TRBV7-9
clone_size: .
d_call: TRBD1
cdr3_aa: CASSLTGSSGANVLTF
cdr3_nt: TGTGCCAGCAGCCTGACAGGGAGCTCTGGGGCCAACGTCCTGACTTTC

j_call: TRBJ2-5
v_call: TRBV29-1
clone_size: once
d_call: .
cdr3_aa: CSVVAQGGTQYF
cdr3_nt: TGCAGCGTTGTTGCTCAGGGTGGGACCCAGTACTTC

j_call: TRBJ1-2
v_call: TRBV5-1
clone_size: medium-sized
d_call: .
cdr3_aa: CASSLSSKDGYTF
cdr3_nt: TGCGCCAGCAGCTTGAGTTCAAAGGATGGCTACACCTTC

j_call: TRBJ2-7
v_call: TRBV18
clone_size: few
d_call: .
cdr3_aa: CASSPQSPSYEQYF
cdr3_nt: TGTGCCAGCTCACCACAGAGCCCCTCCTACGAGCAGTACTTC

j_call: TRBJ1-1
v_call: TRBV6-5
clone_size: .
d_call: .
cdr3_aa: CASRRGQGNAFF
cdr3_nt: TGTGCCAGCAGGAGAGGGCAGGGGAATGCTTTCTTT

j_call: TRBJ1-5
v_call: TRBV3-1/TRBV3-2
clone_size: .
d_call: .
cdr3_aa: CASSQGAGVTQPQHF
cdr3_nt: TGTGCCAGCAGCCAAGGGGCAGGGGTAACTCAGCCCCAGCATTTT

j_call: TRBJ1-2
v_call: TRBV28
clone_size: .
d_call: .
cdr3_aa: CASSLGVDIGNYGYTF
cdr3_nt: TGTGCCAGCAGTTTGGGGGTGGACATAGGTAACTATGGCTACACCTTC

j_call: TRBJ2-7
v_call: TRBV28
clone_size: .
d_call: TRBD1
cdr3_aa: CASRGTGLSYEQYF
cdr3_nt: TGTGCCAGCAGGGGGACAGGGTTATCCTACGAGCAGTACTTC

j_call: TRBJ1-6
v_call: TRBV12-3/TRBV12-4
clone_size: .
d_call: .
cdr3_aa: CASSLRGSPLHF
cdr3_nt: TGTGCCAGCAGTTTAAGGGGATCACCCCTCCACTTT

j_call: TRBJ1-1
v_call: TRBV7-9
clone_size: .
d_call: .
cdr3_aa: CASSLIGLRNTEAFF
cdr3_nt: TGTGCCAGCAGCTTGATTGGGTTACGGAACACTGAAGCTTTCTTT

j_call: TRBJ1-5
v_call: TRBV5-8
clone_size: few
d_call: .
cdr3_aa: CASSALGFGNQPQHF
cdr3_nt: TGTGCCAGCAGCGCCTTAGGGTTCGGCAATCAGCCCCAGCATTTT

j_call: TRBJ1-6
v_call: TRBV3-1/TRBV3-2
clone_size: .
d_call: .
cdr3_aa: CASSARDTSFSPLHF
cdr3_nt: TGTGCCAGCAGCGCCCGGGACACGAGTTTTTCACCCCTCCACTTT

j_call: TRBJ2-3
v_call: TRBV4-2
clone_size: few
d_call: .
cdr3_aa: CASSQDASGGSDTQYF
cdr3_nt: TGTGCCAGCAGCCAAGATGCCTCCGGGGGTTCAGATACGCAGTATTTT

j_call: TRBJ2-5
v_call: TRBV5-6
clone_size: .
d_call: .
cdr3_aa: CASGQGSTIWKTQYF
cdr3_nt: TGTGCCAGCGGGCAAGGATCGACTATCTGGAAGACCCAGTACTTC

j_call: TRBJ2-3
v_call: TRBV5-1
clone_size: .
d_call: .
cdr3_aa: CASSSNAGTDTQYF
cdr3_nt: TGCGCCAGCAGCTCAAACGCGGGAACAGATACGCAGTATTTT

j_call: TRBJ2-3
v_call: TRBV3-1/TRBV3-2
clone_size: .
d_call: .
cdr3_aa: CASSQGTDTQYF
cdr3_nt: TGTGCCAGCAGCCAAGGGACAGATACGCAGTATTTT

j_call: TRBJ2-7
v_call: TRBV6-5
clone_size: few
d_call: TRBD2
cdr3_aa: CASRRLAGSSYEQYF
cdr3_nt: TGTGCCAGCAGACGACTAGCGGGGAGCTCCTACGAGCAGTACTTC

j_call: TRBJ2-7
v_call: TRBV27
clone_size: once
d_call: .
cdr3_aa: CASSRLGFPLSYEQYF
cdr3_nt: TGTGCCAGCAGCCGGTTGGGGTTTCCCCTATCCTACGAGCAGTACTTC

j_call: TRBJ2-1
v_call: TRBV7-9
clone_size: few
d_call: TRBD2
cdr3_aa: CASSLSSGGYNEQFF
cdr3_nt: TGTGCCAGCAGCCTTTCTAGCGGGGGGTACAATGAGCAGTTCTTC

j_call: TRBJ2-7
v_call: TRBV3-1/TRBV3-2
clone_size: .
d_call: .
cdr3_aa: CASSPFPRSYEQYF
cdr3_nt: TGTGCCAGCAGCCCTTTCCCCCGATCCTACGAGCAGTACTTC

j_call: TRBJ1-1
v_call: TRBV5-1
clone_size: .
d_call: .
cdr3_aa: CASSLEGEGNTEAFF
cdr3_nt: TGCGCCAGCAGCTTGGAAGGGGAAGGGAACACTGAAGCTTTCTTT

j_call: TRBJ1-2
v_call: TRBV10-1
clone_size: .
d_call: .
cdr3_aa: CASSMSGNYGYTF
cdr3_nt: TGCGCCAGCAGTATGAGTGGGAACTATGGCTACACCTTC